The 8 T cell receptor beta chains below all came from one sample that was sequenced in a study of vaccination and CD4 T cells after COVID-19. No antigen has been assigned to these receptors. Sequencing of cultured CD4+ T cell DNA used the Oncomine TCR Beta short-read assay. Using its own MiXCR run on the PCR reads, TCRdb lists one record per CDR3 protein. The top ten hold about 50% of the sample, which has about 4,000 distinct CDR3 sequences, 35% to 55% seen once. The treatment is: approximately 9-day PBMC culture with coronavirus spike peptide pools or control peptides (ViraFEST assay). Sequencing was carried out using CD4+ T cells from blood, cultured in vitro. The receptor source for this set is a human donor who had recovered from COVID-19.

This clonotype was seen a handful of times. The chain employs TRBV6-1 and TRBJ2-1; D is unresolved. CDR3 length: 15 residues. Germline CDR1 MNHNS, CDR2 SASEGT. Trimming pared 5 bases from V and 0 bases from J, leaving 11 bases between. In DNA, the CDR3 is TGTGCCAGCAGTCACACTGTTAGCTCCTACAATGAGCAGTTCTTC. It specifies CASSHTVSSYNEQFF.

The chain combines TRBV20-1 with TRBJ2-1; the match to TRBD2 covers 11 bases. The CDR3 spans 16 residues. The V gene's germline CDR1 is DFQATT and CDR2 SNEGSKA (reference sequence). The V and J ends lost 6 bases and 13 bases, in that order; junction bases with no gene match: 20. The CDR3 spells CSASDWGSGRAEAQFF. DNA of the CDR3: TGCAGTGCGTCCGACTGGGGTAGCGGGAGGGCCGAGGCCCAGTTCTTC.

V usage is TRBV20-1 and J usage is TRBJ2-6; D unresolved. This CDR3 has 14 residues. Germline loops: CDR1 DFQATT, CDR2 SNEGSKA (reference sequence). Trimming removed 4 bases from V and 0 bases from J, with 7 bases in between. CDR3 nucleotides: TGCAGTGCTACCGATTACTCTGGGGCCAACGTCCTGACTTTC. Residues: CSATDYSGANVLTF.

This clonotype was detected a few times. The gene calls are TRBV19 and TRBJ1-1; D gene uncertain. V was shortened by 2 bases and J by 10 bases, with 14 bases between the two germline ends. CDR1 is LNHDA, CDR2 SQIVND, per germline (reference sequence). This CDR3 comprises 13 residues. Written as DNA, the CDR3 is TGTGCCAGTAGTATACAACGACGTGTGGGAGCTTTCTTT. Translation: CASSIQRRVGAFF.

Within the sample, this clonotype is large. V gene TRBV12-3 or TRBV12-4 combines with J gene TRBJ1-5; D is unclear. V lost 6 bases to trimming and J lost 5 bases, with 11 bases between them. The CDR3 is made up of 13 amino acids. CDR3 sequence: CASRRRVDQPQHF. CDR3 DNA sequence: TGTGCCAGCAGACGACGGGTGGATCAGCCCCAGCATTTT.

This chain connects TRBV20-1 to TRBJ2-1; TRBD2 matches at 7 bases. CDR1 and CDR2 (germline): DFQATT, SNEGSKA (reference sequence). Unmatched junction bases numbered 14, after V lost 5 bases and J lost 4 bases. CDR3 length: 16 residues. In nucleotides, the CDR3 is TGCAGTGCTCAAGGGTCGGGAGGCCGCTTGTACAATGAGCAGTTCTTC. Translated, it gives CSAQGSGGRLYNEQFF.

The genes are TRBV4-2 and TRBJ2-5, with no clear D. The CDR3 runs 14 residues. Germline CDR1 and CDR2: LGHNA and YNFKEQ. V lost 2 bases to trimming and J lost 5 bases, with 12 bases between them. CDR3 residues: CASSQYQLGETQYF. CDR3 in DNA: TGTGCCAGCAGCCAATACCAGCTTGGGGAGACCCAGTACTTC.

V is TRBV20-1 and J is TRBJ1-2, with unresolved D. The CDR3 is 13 residues long. The germline V gene has CDR1 DFQATT and CDR2 SNEGSKA (reference sequence). V lost 1 base and J lost 2, with 8 bases in between. This chain's CDR3 is CSARGLENYGYTF. The CDR3 DNA sequence: TGCAGTGCTAGAGGGTTGGAGAACTATGGCTACACCTTC.